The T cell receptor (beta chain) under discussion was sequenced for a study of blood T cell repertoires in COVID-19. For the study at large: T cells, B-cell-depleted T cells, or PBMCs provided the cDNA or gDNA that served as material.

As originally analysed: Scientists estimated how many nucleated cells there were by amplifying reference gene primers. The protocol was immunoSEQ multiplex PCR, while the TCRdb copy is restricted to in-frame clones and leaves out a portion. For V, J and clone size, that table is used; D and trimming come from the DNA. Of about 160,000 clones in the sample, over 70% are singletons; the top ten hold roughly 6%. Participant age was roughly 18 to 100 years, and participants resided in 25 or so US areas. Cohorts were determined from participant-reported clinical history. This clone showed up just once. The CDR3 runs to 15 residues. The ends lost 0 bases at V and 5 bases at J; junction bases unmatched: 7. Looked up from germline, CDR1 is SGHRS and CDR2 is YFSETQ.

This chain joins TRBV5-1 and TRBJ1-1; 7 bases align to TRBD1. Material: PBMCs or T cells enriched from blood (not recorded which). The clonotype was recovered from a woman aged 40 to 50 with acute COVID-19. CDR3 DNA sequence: TGCGCCAGCAGCTTGGCCGGGGACAGAAAGACTGAAGCTTTCTTT. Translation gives CASSLAGDRKTEAFF.